Each of the 30 T cell receptor beta chains below was sequenced from the same sample in a study of CD8 T cells in Susac syndrome. A quantity of about 0.45 to 1 ug RNA underwent reverse transcription using random hexamers. TCRdb analysed the immunoSEQ multiplex PCR reads with MiXCR anew, one entry per CDR3 protein. Of tens of thousands of distinct CDR3 sequences detected, 80% to 95% appear once; the ten largest clones hold more than 0.45%. Sequenced material: CD8+ T cells from PBMCs. The receptors were sampled from a human donor in good health.

This clonotype was seen a single time. The chain joins TRBV5-5 to TRBJ2-1, with 11 bases lining up with TRBD2. Germline V lookup: CDR1 SGHKS, CDR2 YYEKEE (reference sequence). CDR3 size: 17 residues. J gave up 3 bases and V 0 bases, and 5 bases lay outside the gene matches. The CDR3 DNA is TGTGCCAGCAGCTTGGGCACTAGCGGGAGCGTCTACAATGAGCAGTTCTTC. Protein product: CASSLGTSGSVYNEQFF.

The rearrangement joins TRBV6-2 or TRBV6-3 to TRBJ2-7; D possibly corresponds to TRBD1 (6 bases). Germline V gene sequence: CDR1 MNHEY, CDR2 SVGEGT. CDR3 length: 13 amino acids. Between the trimmed V and J ends, which lost 2 bases and 3 bases, there was a span of 8 bases. The CDR3 is CASSYGGLYEQYF. CDR3 coding DNA: TGTGCCAGCAGTTACGGGGGCCTCTACGAGCAGTACTTC.

The chain couples TRBV20-1 to TRBJ2-3, with 8 positions matching TRBD1. The germline gives CDR1 DFQATT, CDR2 SNEGSKA (reference sequence). This CDR3 spans 17 amino acids. J lost 0 bases, V lost 8 bases, and 16 bases had no gene match. The DNA for the CDR3 is TGCAGTTTAAACCGGGACAGGTTGGATCCTAGCACAGATACGCAGTATTTT. It specifies CSLNRDRLDPSTDTQYF.

The chain carries TRBV5-4 and TRBJ2-7; D is ambiguous. The germline gives CDR1 SGHNT, CDR2 YYREEE (reference sequence). The CDR3 runs to 11 residues. Trimming took 1 base from V and 5 from J, leaving 4 bases between them. CDR3: CASSLHDEQYF. DNA of the CDR3: TGTGCCAGCAGCTTGCACGACGAGCAGTACTTC. The complete variable domain, with remaining parts taken from reference TRBV5-4 and TRBJ2-7, reads ETGVTQSPTHLIKTRGQQVTLRCSSQSGHNTVSWYQQALGQGPQFIFQYYREEENGRGNFPPRFSGLQFPNYSSELNVNALELDDSALYLCASSLHDEQYFGPGTRLTVT.

The rearrangement uses TRBV29-1 and TRBJ2-2; D is unclear. Germline CDR1 is SQVTM and CDR2 is ANQGSEA. With 4 bases removed from V and 1 base from J, the gap between germline ends came to 7 bases. CDR3 length: 13 amino acids. The chain's CDR3 is CSVGPGNTGELFF. The CDR3 coding sequence is TGCAGCGTTGGGCCGGGGAACACCGGGGAGCTGTTTTTT.

The chain joins TRBV7-6 to TRBJ2-7; 8 positions agree with TRBD2. CDR3 length: 14 residues. Germline trimming cut 0 bases from V and 3 bases from J; bases unmatched to any gene: 1. In germline, CDR1 is SGHVS, CDR2 FNYEAQ. This chain's CDR3 is CASSLAAGGYEQYF. The CDR3 DNA sequence: TGTGCCAGCAGCTTAGCGGCGGGAGGCTACGAGCAGTACTTC.

The chain couples TRBV30 to TRBJ2-7; TRBD2 is a possible D gene (6 bases). Trimming stripped 1 base from V and 3 bases from J, with 13 bases between. The CDR3 sequence is 14 residues long. CDR1 GTSNPN and CDR2 SVGIG come from the germline V gene (reference sequence). The CDR3 DNA reads as TGTGCCTGGAGTGGGGGGACTGGGATCTACGAGCAGTACTTC. Translating gives CAWSGGTGIYEQYF. Full variable domain (remainder filled in from reference TRBV30 and TRBJ2-7): SQTIHQWPATLVQPVGSPLSLECTVEGTSNPNLYWYRQAAGRGLQLLFYSVGIGQISSEVPQNLSASRPQDRQFILSSKKLLLSDSGFYLCAWSGGTGIYEQYFGPGTRLTVT.

The chain employs TRBV2 and TRBJ1-1; possible D gene TRBD1, 6 bases. This CDR3 region has 12 residues. The germline gives CDR1 SNHLY, CDR2 FYNNEI. V was cut by 11 bases and J by 4 bases, with 14 bases left in between. The CDR3 DNA follows: TGTGCCGGACAGTCCCAGGGCACTGAAGCTTTCTTT. It codes for CAGQSQGTEAFF. Full variable domain (remainder filled in from reference TRBV2 and TRBJ1-1): EPEVTQTPSHQVTQMGQEVILRCVPISNHLYFYWYRQILGQKVEFLVSFYNNEISEKSEIFDDQFSVERPDGSNFTLKIRSTKLEDSAMYFCAGQSQGTEAFFGQGTRLTVV.

This clonotype appeared a single time. This sequence joins TRBV5-1 and TRBJ2-3, with D tentatively TRBD1 (6 bases). The CDR3 runs to 15 residues. The V end was cut by 3 bases, the J end by 0 bases, with 11 bases between. Per the germline V gene, CDR1 is SGHRS and CDR2 is YFSETQ. The CDR3 DNA is TGCGCCAGCAGCTCGGACAGTTTTAGCACAGATACGCAGTATTTT. It yields the protein CASSSDSFSTDTQYF.

The rearrangement uses TRBV7-2 and TRBJ2-7; no clear D gene. From germline, CDR1 is SGHTA and CDR2 FQGNSA. This CDR3 contains 13 residues. Trimming left V 1 base short and J 7 bases short, with 11 bases between. CDR3 DNA: TGTGCCAGCAGCTTAGTGGCACATAGGGAGCAGTACTTC. Its protein is CASSLVAHREQYF.

The chain has TRBV6-4 and TRBJ2-1; 8 bases agree with TRBD2. This CDR3 comprises 15 residues. Trimming removed 3 bases from V and 8 bases from J; junction bases left unmatched: 9. Germline CDR1 MRHNA, CDR2 SNTAGT. The CDR3 spells CASSEMGLDAYEQFF. The CDR3 DNA reads as TGTGCCAGCAGTGAGATGGGACTAGATGCCTATGAGCAGTTCTTC.

The chain carries TRBV19 and TRBJ2-7, with D perhaps TRBD2 (5 bases). The CDR3 covers 15 residues. Trimming shortened V by 5 bases and J by 0 bases, and 14 bases separated the two germline ends. Germline CDR1 and CDR2: LNHDA and SQIVND (reference sequence). The CDR3, as DNA: TGTGCCAGTAGTTTAGGACTGTTCAGCTCCTACGAGCAGTACTTC. This translates into CASSLGLFSSYEQYF.

This clonotype was seen only a few times. This rearrangement joins TRBV27 to TRBJ2-7, with D possibly matching TRBD2 (6 bases). Trimming removed 3 bases at V and 3 bases at J, with 9 bases between. Germline V lookup: CDR1 MNHEY, CDR2 SMNVEV (reference sequence). CDR3 size: 13 residues. The CDR3 protein is CASSLGLGYEQYF. CDR3 coding DNA: TGTGCCAGCAGTTTGGGACTCGGCTACGAGCAGTACTTC.

The genes are TRBV7-9 and TRBJ2-7; D is undetermined. Germline loops: CDR1 SEHNR, CDR2 FQNEAQ (reference sequence). Trimming took 1 base from V and 5 from J, leaving 9 bases between them. CDR3 size: 13 residues. The CDR3 bases are TGTGCCAGCAGCTTAGGACACCCGGACGAGCAGTACTTC. This encodes CASSLGHPDEQYF.

The chain joins TRBV29-1 to TRBJ1-1; 9 nucleotides align to TRBD1. The CDR3 contains 12 residues. V shed 4 bases and J 8 bases; nucleotides not matched to a gene: 5. Germline CDR1 reads SQVTM; CDR2 reads ANQGSEA. Here the CDR3 reads CSVVRGQGEAFF. Here the CDR3 DNA reads TGCAGCGTTGTTAGGGGACAGGGCGAAGCTTTCTTT.

This clonotype was found once. The chain combines TRBV28 with TRBJ2-3, with D uncertain. Per germline, CDR1 MDHEN and CDR2 SYDVKM. CDR3 size: 11 residues. The ends were cut back, 3 bases at V and 4 bases at J, with 2 bases in the middle. CDR3 DNA sequence: TGTGCCAGCAGTTTCTCAGATACGCAGTATTTT. Residues: CASSFSDTQYF. Drawing the rest from reference TRBV28 and TRBJ2-3, the complete variable domain is DVKVTQSSRYLVKRTGEKVFLECVQDMDHENMFWYRQDPGLGLRLIYFSYDVKMKEKGDIPEGYSVSREKKERFSLILESASTNQTSMYLCASSFSDTQYFGPGTRLTVL.

The J gene is TRBJ2-7, the V gene TRBV5-1; TRBD2 is a possible D gene (6 bases). Germline values: CDR1 SGHRS, CDR2 YFSETQ. V was trimmed by 4 bases and J by 3 bases, leaving 17 bases between them. The CDR3 is 15 residues long. The CDR3 DNA reads as TGCGCCAGCAGCCCGGAGGCGGGACCCTTCTACGAGCAGTACTTC. As protein: CASSPEAGPFYEQYF.

The table lists this clonotype with a count of one. The chain employs TRBV3-1 and TRBJ2-1; 9 bases map to TRBD2. Trimming took 4 bases from V and 2 from J; bases not matched to a gene: 3. The CDR3 spans 15 residues. Germline V gives CDR1 LGHDT, CDR2 YNNKEL (reference sequence). CDR3: CASSPLAGPYNEQFF. The DNA of the CDR3 is TGTGCCAGCAGCCCACTAGCGGGTCCCTACAATGAGCAGTTCTTC.

The chain uses TRBV27 and TRBJ2-5, with 8 bases matching TRBD2. The germline V gene encodes CDR1 MNHEY and CDR2 SMNVEV (reference sequence). This CDR3 has 16 amino acids. Losses at the gene ends were 0 bases for V and 1 base for J; bases not matched to a gene: 4. CDR3 amino acids: CASSLSAGGAQETQYF. The CDR3 DNA follows: TGTGCCAGCAGTTTATCGGCGGGAGGCGCCCAAGAGACCCAGTACTTC.

This rearrangement joins TRBV3-1 to TRBJ2-7; D perhaps matches TRBD2 (5 bases). V lost 0 bases to trimming and J lost 3 bases, with 12 bases between them. The CDR3 is 15 residues long. Germline CDR1 and CDR2: LGHDT and YNNKEL (reference sequence). The DNA for the CDR3 is TGTGCCAGCAGCCAAGAGGCCGCGACTAACTACGAGCAGTACTTC. It is translated as CASSQEAATNYEQYF.

CDR3 in amino acids: CSARDGAAAGGDYGYTF. CDR3 nucleotides: TGCAGTGCTAGAGACGGGGCGGCGGCAGGTGGGGACTATGGCTACACCTTC. The chain links TRBV20-1 to TRBJ1-2, with D maybe TRBD1 (5 bases). Trimming took 0 bases from V and 3 from J, leaving 20 bases between them. The length of the CDR3 is 17 residues. Germline V gene data show CDR1 as DFQATT and CDR2 as SNEGSKA (reference sequence).

This sequence joins TRBV29-1 and TRBJ2-6, with TRBD1 as a possible D gene (5 bases). V shed 4 bases and J shed 0 bases, with 13 bases lying between them. CDR3 size: 16 residues. The germline V gene has CDR1 SQVTM and CDR2 ANQGSEA. The CDR3 spells CSVGQGQISGANVLTF. CDR3 DNA sequence: TGCAGCGTTGGCCAGGGCCAAATCTCTGGGGCCAACGTCCTGACTTTC.

This rearrangement joins TRBV29-1 to TRBJ2-7; possible D gene TRBD2, 5 bases. Germline V lookup: CDR1 SQVTM, CDR2 ANQGSEA. With 6 bases removed from V and 2 bases from J, the gap between germline ends came to 11 bases. The CDR3 length is 12 residues. CDR3 nucleotide sequence: TGCAGCGTGGACCCCGGGACCTACGAGCAGTACTTC. This translates into CSVDPGTYEQYF.

The V gene is TRBV3-1, the J gene TRBJ2-2; 9 nucleotides agree with TRBD1. The CDR3 loop spans 18 amino acids. Germline CDR1 and CDR2: LGHDT and YNNKEL (reference sequence). V was pared by 11 bases and J by 2 bases, with 18 bases of the junction left unmatched. In DNA form, the CDR3 reads TGTGCCCGCTGGTGGGACAGGGTTTTGTGGTCAAACACCGGGGAGCTGTTTTTT. Translating it yields CARWWDRVLWSNTGELFF.

The CDR3 coding sequence is TGTGCCAGCAGCAAGACAGGGGGAAGCTCCTACGAGCAGTACTTC. Residues: CASSKTGGSSYEQYF. This chain joins TRBV9 and TRBJ2-7; 9 nucleotides line up with TRBD1. CDR1 SGDLS and CDR2 YYNGEE come from the germline V gene. This CDR3 contains 15 residues. V lost 4 bases, J lost 0 bases, and 5 bases stayed unmatched.

V gene TRBV27 combines with J gene TRBJ2-7; D remains unclear. This CDR3 has 11 amino acids. Germline values: CDR1 MNHEY, CDR2 SMNVEV (reference sequence). V was shortened by 3 bases and J by 6 bases, with 6 bases between the two germline ends. The CDR3 region has the DNA TGTGCCAGCAGTTTTGGGCCCGAGCAGTACTTC. Its protein is CASSFGPEQYF.

The chain uses TRBV10-1 and TRBJ2-2; D is unresolved. Germline V gene data show CDR1 as WNHNN and CDR2 as SYGVQD (reference sequence). The CDR3 extends over 13 amino acids. V lost 3 bases, J lost 6 bases, and 8 bases lay in between. CDR3 in DNA: TGCGCCAGCAGTGACCCTCCGTCCGGGGAGCTGTTTTTT. Protein sequence: CASSDPPSGELFF.

The rearrangement uses TRBV5-6 and TRBJ2-7; TRBD2 matches at 7 bases. V was clipped by 7 bases and J by 6 bases; unmatched bases: 10. CDR1 and CDR2 (germline): SGHDT, YYEEEE. The CDR3 totals 13 residues. CDR3: CASCSGGSGEQYF. CDR3 DNA: TGTGCCAGCTGCTCCGGGGGGAGTGGCGAGCAGTACTTC.

V is TRBV24-1 and J is TRBJ2-5; D gene unclear. Germline V CDR1 and CDR2: KGHDR, SFDVKD. V lost 0 bases to trimming and J lost 0 bases, with 4 bases between them. This CDR3 region has 14 residues. The chain's CDR3 is CATSDLHNQETQYF. The CDR3 nucleotides read TGTGCCACCAGTGATTTGCACAACCAAGAGACCCAGTACTTC.

The V and J genes are TRBV9 and TRBJ1-2; possible D gene TRBD1, 5 bases. The germline V gene encodes CDR1 SGDLS and CDR2 YYNGEE. The CDR3 length is 13 residues. The ends were cut back, 0 bases at V and 7 bases at J, with 10 bases in the middle. This chain's CDR3 is CASSVGQGAGYTF. The CDR3 DNA is TGTGCCAGCAGCGTAGGTCAGGGTGCTGGCTACACCTTC.